These 9 T cell receptor beta chains came from one sample sequenced in a study of T cell responses to AZD1222 COVID-19 vaccine. Generated by immunoSEQ multiplex PCR, the TCRdb table keeps only in-frame clones and is missing some. The top ten clones hold around 1.2% of a sample with around 150,000 clones, approximately 93% of them seen once. The sample was peripheral blood, taken 28 days after the second AZD1222 dose. Every receptor here comes from an adult who received the AZD1222 COVID-19 vaccine.

The rearrangement links TRBV7-3 to TRBJ2-5; D is unclear. This CDR3 region has 13 residues. The germline CDR1 and CDR2 sequences are SGHTA and FQGTGA. Trimming cost V 1 base and J 4 bases, with 7 bases left between them. CDR3: CASSLIGSETQYF. CDR3 coding DNA: TGTGCCAGCAGCTTAATAGGTTCAGAGACCCAGTACTTC.

The chain carries TRBV7-6 and TRBJ2-3; the D gene is possibly TRBD2 (6 bases). CDR1 is SGHVS and CDR2 is FNYEAQ in the germline V gene. V gave up 5 bases and J gave up 4 bases, with 19 bases separating them. The CDR3 runs to 16 residues. Here the CDR3 DNA reads TGTGCCAGCAGCATAAGAGGCGGGGCGACTTCAGATACGCAGTATTTT. Protein sequence: CASSIRGGATSDTQYF.

The rearrangement joins TRBV20-1 to TRBJ1-6, with a tentative D call TRBD1 (5 bases). This CDR3 is 16 amino acids long. V was trimmed by 3 bases and J by 6 bases, leaving 18 bases between them. Germline-derived CDR1 and CDR2 are DFQATT and SNEGSKA (reference sequence). The CDR3 sequence is CSASRQSGSANSPLHF. The CDR3 DNA sequence: TGCAGTGCTAGTAGACAGTCGGGTTCCGCTAATTCACCCCTCCACTTT.

The genes are TRBV2 and TRBJ2-3, with D perhaps matching TRBD2 (5 bases). The length of the CDR3 is 16 residues. Trimming stripped 2 bases from V and 4 bases from J, with 16 bases between. Germline CDR1 reads SNHLY; CDR2 reads FYNNEI. This CDR3 reads CASSEFSVTAADTQYF. In nucleotides, the CDR3 is TGTGCCAGCAGTGAATTTAGCGTTACCGCGGCAGATACGCAGTATTTT.

The gene calls are TRBV2 and TRBJ2-1; TRBD1 matches 7 bases. Germline CDR1 is SNHLY and CDR2 is FYNNEI. This CDR3 has 15 residues. V was clipped by 9 bases and J by 4 bases; unmatched bases: 12. CDR3 protein: CARQGSGSHYNEQFF. CDR3 DNA sequence: TGTGCCAGACAGGGGTCCGGGTCGCATTACAATGAGCAGTTCTTC.

The rearrangement links TRBV11-2 to TRBJ1-3; 9 bases match TRBD1. Germline trimming cut 1 base from V and 7 bases from J; bases unmatched to any gene: 5. Germline assignment: CDR1 SGHAT and CDR2 FQNNGV. The CDR3 contains 15 residues. CDR3 bases: TGTGCCAGCAGCTTAGGGACAGGGGTGGTGAACACCATATATTTT. Its translation: CASSLGTGVVNTIYF.

V and J are TRBV6-6 and TRBJ2-1, with no clear D. The CDR3 has 11 residues. V gave up 5 bases and J gave up 10 bases, with 9 bases separating them. CDR1 and CDR2 from the germline V gene are MNHNY and SVGAGI (reference sequence). This CDR3 is CASSPSIEQFF. CDR3 DNA sequence: TGTGCCAGCAGTCCGAGCATCGAGCAGTTCTTC.

The rearrangement joins TRBV7-2 to TRBJ1-2; the D is unclear. The ends were cut back, 4 bases at V and 8 bases at J, with 11 bases in the middle. Germline assignment: CDR1 SGHTA and CDR2 FQGNSA. This CDR3 contains 12 residues. The CDR3 loop is CASSSPFGGYTF. CDR3 nucleotide sequence: TGTGCCAGCAGCTCTCCTTTCGGGGGCTACACCTTC.

A single count supports this clone. The chain recombines TRBV15 with TRBJ1-1, with 9 bases fitting TRBD1. Germline V gene lookup returns CDR1 LNHNV and CDR2 YYDKDF (reference sequence). There are 15 residues in the CDR3. The V and J ends lost 3 bases and 4 bases, in that order; junction bases with no gene match: 6. Here the CDR3 reads CATSRQRQGGTEAFF. The CDR3 nucleotides read TGTGCCACCAGCAGGCAAAGACAGGGGGGCACTGAAGCTTTCTTT.